The following is a T cell receptor beta chain sequence with its context. Its antigen is undetermined. Clones were read by immunoSEQ multiplex PCR, and TCRdb kept only the in-frame ones, dropping some. Here the sample spans approximately 45,000 clones, about 81% being singletons. CDR1 is MNHNS, CDR2 SASEGT, per germline. V was trimmed by 1 base and J by 4 bases, leaving 19 bases between them. This CDR3 is built from 17 residues. This specimen belongs to a study of STAT3 mutations in large granular lymphocyte leukemia. Across the whole study: Over half of T-LGLL patients had one or more immunosuppressive regimens. Study-level results: TCR clonotype switching after therapy occurred in about 35% of the 18 patients. At least one immunodominant TCR beta clonotype appeared in every T-cell large granular lymphocyte leukemia patient. In several patients, dominant TCR clone burden exceeded STAT3 mutant burden, suggesting STAT3 mutation arose secondarily. Differing intervals and regimens complicate linking therapy response to clone burden.

This TCR was recovered from a human donor with T large granular lymphocyte leukemia. Some clones in this sample may be carry-over from other donors' samples. This chain connects TRBV6-1 to TRBJ1-2, with D possibly being TRBD1 (5 bases). Sequencing was performed on PBMCs. The CDR3 sequence is CASSEEITGKGGYGYTF. The CDR3, as DNA: TGTGCCAGCAGTGAAGAGATCACAGGCAAAGGCGGCTATGGCTACACCTTC.